This is a list of T cell receptor beta chains from one sample in a study of cytomegalovirus exposure and HLA in healthy donors. Sequencing was performed with immunoSEQ multiplex PCR; in TCRdb, only in-frame clones are kept and a portion is missing. This sample has about 280,000 clones, with 85% to 90% found just once. The sample taken for sequencing was PBMCs. These receptors were obtained from a woman in her late teens or twenties in good health and CMV-seronegative. Both conserved end residues are part of each CDR3. D genes are given only for firm matches. Clone sizes are given selectively: once, few, many, or a class where the clone is expanded.

v_call	clone_size	j_call	d_call	cdr3_nt	cdr3_aa
TRBV2	once	TRBJ2-2	.	TGTGCCAGCAGTGTCCTAGGGGCCGCAGAGCTAGGGGGGGAGCTGTTTTTT	CASSVLGAAELGGELFF
TRBV14	.	TRBJ1-1	.	TGTGCCAGCAGCCAAGTCAGGGGAAACACTGAAGCTTTCTTT	CASSQVRGNTEAFF
TRBV14	few	TRBJ2-5	TRBD2	TGTGCCAGCAGCCAAGAATTCGGGAGGGCCGTAGGGGAGACCCAGTACTTC	CASSQEFGRAVGETQYF
TRBV6-5	.	TRBJ2-7	.	TGTGCCAGCAGTTATTCCATCTCCTACGAGCAGTACTTC	CASSYSISYEQYF
TRBV28	.	TRBJ2-7	TRBD1	TGTGCCAGCAGCCGGGACAGGGTAGTCTACGAGCAGTACTTC	CASSRDRVVYEQYF
TRBV30	.	TRBJ2-7	.	TGTGCCTGGAGTGTAAGCCAGGTCCACGAGCAGTACTTC	CAWSVSQVHEQYF
TRBV9	.	TRBJ2-1	TRBD2	TGTGCCAGCAGCGGCCCGGGAGCGGGGTCCTACAATGAGCAGTTCTTC	CASSGPGAGSYNEQFF
TRBV11-2	.	TRBJ2-7	TRBD2	TGTGCCAGCAGCTGGAGTGTTAGCGGGAGTGGTCACGAGCAGTACTTC	CASSWSVSGSGHEQYF
TRBV30	.	TRBJ2-1	.	TGTGCCTGGAGTGTCGGATGGGGGCAATACAATGAGCAGTTCTTC	CAWSVGWGQYNEQFF
TRBV11-2	once	TRBJ2-5	TRBD2	TGTGCCAGCAGCAAAGGGACTAGCGGAAACCAAGAGACCCAGTACTTC	CASSKGTSGNQETQYF
TRBV7-5	.	TRBJ2-3	.	TGTGTCAGAAGTCGCCCACCCGGGACAGGGTTGATAGGGGCAGATACGCAGTATTTT	CVRSRPPGTGLIGADTQYF
TRBV4-1	.	TRBJ1-2	.	TGCGCCAGCAGCCAGGGACTCGGACGGACTACGAGATACTATGGCTACACCTTC	CASSQGLGRTTRYYGYTF
TRBV5-1	.	TRBJ1-2	TRBD1	TGCGCCAGCAGCTTGGGAGGACAGGGGGTTTACACCTTC	CASSLGGQGVYTF
TRBV7-2	.	TRBJ1-1	.	TGTGCCAGCAGCTTAGACGGGGGGAGTTGGACTGAAGCTTTCTTT	CASSLDGGSWTEAFF
TRBV11-2	.	TRBJ2-2	TRBD2	TGTGCCAGCAGCTTAGCGCTAGCGGGAACCGGGGAGCTGTTTTTT	CASSLALAGTGELFF
TRBV4-1	.	TRBJ2-5	.	TGCGCCAGCAGCCAAGATAGTCCTAGCCGGGAGACCCAGTACTTC	CASSQDSPSRETQYF
TRBV11-2	.	TRBJ1-1	.	TGTGCCAGCAGTCCCACCGGGACACGGAACACTGAAGCTTTCTTT	CASSPTGTRNTEAFF
TRBV6-5	.	TRBJ2-7	TRBD2	TGTGCCAGCACAGGTAGCGGGAGGATCGACGAGCAGTACTTC	CASTGSGRIDEQYF
TRBV10-3	.	TRBJ1-1	.	TGTGCCATCAGTGACGGGGGTGGGAACACTGAAGCTTTCTTT	CAISDGGGNTEAFF
TRBV28	.	TRBJ2-2	.	TGTGCCACCCGTGAGGTGGCAGCCGGGGAGCTGTTTTTT	CATREVAAGELFF
TRBV13	.	TRBJ2-3	.	TGTGCCAGCAGCTTAATGTCAACAGATACGCAGTATTTT	CASSLMSTDTQYF
TRBV5-4	.	TRBJ1-6	.	TGTGCCAGCAGCCGGATTGTTCCCCGGAGGAGTAATTCACCCCTCCACTTT	CASSRIVPRRSNSPLHF
TRBV2	.	TRBJ1-6	.	TGTGCCAGCAGTGAAGGGAGCACCCTCCACTTT	CASSEGSTLHF
TRBV5-1	.	TRBJ2-7	TRBD2	TGCGCCAGTACTAGCGGGAGTTTTTCCTACGAGCAGTACTTC	CASTSGSFSYEQYF
TRBV1	.	TRBJ2-3	.	TGCACCAGCAGTCACTCCCGGGACAGGGGCACAGATACGCAGTATTTT	CTSSHSRDRGTDTQYF
TRBV5-6	.	TRBJ2-7	.	TGTGCCAGCAGCTTTCACCTCCAGGATTACTCCTACGAGCAGTACTTC	CASSFHLQDYSYEQYF
TRBV19	.	TRBJ2-1	TRBD2	TGTGCCAGTAGTATGACTAGCGGGAGGTACAATGAGCAGTTCTTC	CASSMTSGRYNEQFF
TRBV19	.	TRBJ2-7	.	TGTGCCAGTAGTATACCCGGGACTGATACCTACGAGCAGTACTTC	CASSIPGTDTYEQYF
TRBV19	few	TRBJ1-1	.	TGTGCCAGTAGTACAGCCGGGGGGGCTAGGACTGAAGCTTTCTTT	CASSTAGGARTEAFF
TRBV28	few	TRBJ2-7	TRBD1	TGTGCCAGCAGCACAACAGGGGAATCCTACGAGCAGTACTTC	CASSTTGESYEQYF